This T cell receptor (beta chain) was found in a study of shared clonotypes between healthy human individuals. TCRdb keeps only in-frame clones here, not all; method: immunoSEQ multiplex PCR. The repertoire has 450,000 or so clones, more than 70% of them found once; the top ten carry about 11%. Sequencing input: PBMCs. The TCR was taken from a woman in her forties in good health. Some clones in this sample may be carry-over from other donors' samples.

DNA for the CDR3: TGCGCCAGCAGCCGAGGACAGGGGCCGAACACTGAAGCTTTCTTT. Its protein product is CASSRGQGPNTEAFF. The rearrangement joins TRBV4-1 to TRBJ1-1; 9 nucleotides agree with TRBD1. Looked up from germline, CDR1 is MGHRA and CDR2 is YSYEKL. The V and J ends lost 4 bases and 1 base, in that order; junction bases with no gene match: 4. This CDR3 is built from 15 residues.